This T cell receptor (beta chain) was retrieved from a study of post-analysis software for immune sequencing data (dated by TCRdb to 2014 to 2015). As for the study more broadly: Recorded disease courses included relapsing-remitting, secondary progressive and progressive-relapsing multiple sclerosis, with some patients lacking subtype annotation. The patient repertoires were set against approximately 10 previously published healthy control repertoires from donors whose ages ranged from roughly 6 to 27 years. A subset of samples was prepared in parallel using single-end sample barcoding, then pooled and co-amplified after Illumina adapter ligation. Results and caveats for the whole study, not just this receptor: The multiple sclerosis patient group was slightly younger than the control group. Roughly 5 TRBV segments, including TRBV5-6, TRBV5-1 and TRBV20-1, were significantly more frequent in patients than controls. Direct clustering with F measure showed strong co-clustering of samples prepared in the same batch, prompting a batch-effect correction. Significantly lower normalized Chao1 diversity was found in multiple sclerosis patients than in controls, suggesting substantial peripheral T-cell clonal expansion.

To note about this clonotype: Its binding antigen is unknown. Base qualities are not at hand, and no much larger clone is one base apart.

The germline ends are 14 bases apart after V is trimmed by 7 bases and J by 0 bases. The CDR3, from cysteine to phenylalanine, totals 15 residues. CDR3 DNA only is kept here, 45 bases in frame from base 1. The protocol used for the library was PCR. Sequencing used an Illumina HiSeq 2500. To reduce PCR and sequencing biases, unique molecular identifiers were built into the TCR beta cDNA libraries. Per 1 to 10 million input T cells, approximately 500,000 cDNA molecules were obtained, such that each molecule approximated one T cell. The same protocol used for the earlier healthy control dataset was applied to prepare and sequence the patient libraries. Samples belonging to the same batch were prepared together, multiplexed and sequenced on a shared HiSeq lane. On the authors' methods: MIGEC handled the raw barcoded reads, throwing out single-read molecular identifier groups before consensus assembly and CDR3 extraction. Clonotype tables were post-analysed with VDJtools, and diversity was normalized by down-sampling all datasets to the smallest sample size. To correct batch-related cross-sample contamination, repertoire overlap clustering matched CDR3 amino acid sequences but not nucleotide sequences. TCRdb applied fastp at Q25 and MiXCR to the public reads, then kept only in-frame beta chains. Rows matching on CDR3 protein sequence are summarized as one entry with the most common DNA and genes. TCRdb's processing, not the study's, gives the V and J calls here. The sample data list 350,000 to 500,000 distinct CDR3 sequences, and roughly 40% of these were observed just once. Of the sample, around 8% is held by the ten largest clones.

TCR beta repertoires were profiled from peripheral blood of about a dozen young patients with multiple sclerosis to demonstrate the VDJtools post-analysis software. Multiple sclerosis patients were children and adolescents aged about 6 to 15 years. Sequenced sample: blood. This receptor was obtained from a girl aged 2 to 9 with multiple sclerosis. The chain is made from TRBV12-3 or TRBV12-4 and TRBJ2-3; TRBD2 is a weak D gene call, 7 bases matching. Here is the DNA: TGTGCCAGCACCCCGAGGGGGGGTAGCACAGATACGCAGTATTTT. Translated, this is CASTPRGGSTDTQYF.